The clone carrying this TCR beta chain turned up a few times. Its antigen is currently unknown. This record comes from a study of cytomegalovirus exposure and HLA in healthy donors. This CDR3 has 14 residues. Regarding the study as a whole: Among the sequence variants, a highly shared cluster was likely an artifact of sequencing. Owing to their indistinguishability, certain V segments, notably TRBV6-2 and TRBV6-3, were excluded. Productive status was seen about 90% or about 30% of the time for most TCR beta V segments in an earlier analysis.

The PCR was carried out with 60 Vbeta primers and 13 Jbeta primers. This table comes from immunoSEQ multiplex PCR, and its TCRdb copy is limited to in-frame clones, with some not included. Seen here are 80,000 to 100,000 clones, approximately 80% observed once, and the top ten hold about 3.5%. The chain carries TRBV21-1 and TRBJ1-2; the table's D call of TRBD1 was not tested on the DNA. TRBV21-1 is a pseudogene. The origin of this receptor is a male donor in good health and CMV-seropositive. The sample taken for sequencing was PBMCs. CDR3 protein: CASSYRGTNYGYTF. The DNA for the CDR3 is TGTGCCAGCAGTTACAGGGGAACGAACTATGGCTACACCTTC.